This TCR beta chain was identified during a study of T cells in localized non-small cell lung cancer. This clone was recorded a few times. Its antigen is not known. The V gene lost 3 bases and the J gene lost 0 bases, with 14 bases spanning the gap. This CDR3 spans 16 amino acids. Germline CDR1 is KGHSH and CDR2 is LQKENI. Findings of the study overall: Uninvolved neighboring lung showed the greatest T cell clonality, exceeding tumor. A higher density of T cells in blood coincided with extended overall survival. Among the top 100 tumor clones, a median approximately 62 appeared in adjacent lung.

Here immunoSEQ multiplex PCR was the method, and the copy in TCRdb shows in-frame clones only, minus some. This sample has 50,000 to 75,000 clones, with around 90% found just once. J is TRBJ1-2 and V is TRBV18; a possible D gene is TRBD1 (6 bases). The source material was peripheral blood, sampled before any cancer treatment. This TCR derives from a man aged 35 to 69 with stage I squamous cell lung carcinoma. The CDR3 bases are TGTGCCAGCTCACCGAAGACAGGCCCATCTAACTATGGCTACACCTTC. It is translated as CASSPKTGPSNYGYTF.